The 15 T cell receptor beta chains below were found in one sample sequenced in a study of shared clonotypes between healthy human individuals. The table came from immunoSEQ multiplex PCR; TCRdb's copy has only in-frame clones and leaves some out. The data hold 1 million to 1.2 million clones, with approximately 75% observed a single time. Sequenced material: memory CD4+ T cells from PBMCs. Sample subset: CD45RA-negative fraction. These receptors originate from a man younger than 30 in good health. Some clones in this sample may be carry-over from other donors' samples.

The chain employs TRBV19 and TRBJ2-7; TRBD2 matches at 7 bases. V lost 4 bases to trimming and J lost 3 bases; unmatched junction nucleotides: 9. The germline gives CDR1 LNHDA, CDR2 SQIVND (reference sequence). CDR3 size: 15 residues. The CDR3 loop reads CASSRSGDLIYEQYF. CDR3 nucleotide sequence: TGTGCCAGTAGTAGAAGCGGGGACTTAATCTACGAGCAGTACTTC.

The DNA of the CDR3 is TGTGCCATCAGTGAGGGACAGGGGGCCGCACACACAGATACGCAGTATTTT. Its translation is CAISEGQGAAHTDTQYF. This sequence joins TRBV10-3 and TRBJ2-3, with 11 bases identical to TRBD1. Per germline, CDR1 ENHRY and CDR2 SYGVKD. The CDR3 consists of 17 residues. J was trimmed by 2 bases and V by 2 bases; bases with no gene match: 6.

The rearrangement joins TRBV2 to TRBJ2-7; TRBD1 matches 7 bases. CDR1 SNHLY and CDR2 FYNNEI come from the germline V gene. This CDR3 is built from 15 residues. Trimming removed 4 bases from V and 3 bases from J; junction bases left unmatched: 9. DNA of the CDR3: TGTGCCAGCAGTGGACAGGGCGGACCAGTCTACGAGCAGTACTTC. Translated, it gives CASSGQGGPVYEQYF. Full variable domain (rest looked up from reference TRBV2 and TRBJ2-7): EPEVTQTPSHQVTQMGQEVILRCVPISNHLYFYWYRQILGQKVEFLVSFYNNEISEKSEIFDDQFSVERPDGSNFTLKIRSTKLEDSAMYFCASSGQGGPVYEQYFGPGTRLTVT.

The rearrangement joins TRBV11-3 to TRBJ2-3; D unclear. V was cut by 1 base and J by 6 bases, with 5 bases left in between. This CDR3 has 12 amino acids. CDR1 is SGHNT, CDR2 YENEEA, per germline. In DNA, the CDR3 is TGTGCCAGCAGCTTAGCGTCCGATACGCAGTATTTT. Protein sequence: CASSLASDTQYF. The whole variable domain, filled in from reference TRBV11-3 and TRBJ2-3, reads EAGVVQSPRYKIIEKKQPVAFWCNPISGHNTLYWYLQNLGQGPELLIRYENEEAVDDSQLPKDRFSAERLKGVDSTLKIQPAELGDSAVYLCASSLASDTQYFGPGTRLTVL.

The V and J genes are TRBV5-6 and TRBJ1-4; a possible D gene is TRBD1 (5 bases). This CDR3 is 16 amino acids long. CDR1 SGHDT and CDR2 YYEEEE come from the germline V gene. V lost 1 base and J lost 8, with 18 bases in between. This CDR3 reads CASSLFGARVEEKLFF. The CDR3 DNA reads as TGTGCCAGCAGCTTGTTCGGTGCCAGGGTGGAGGAAAAACTGTTTTTT.

To note about this clone: This could be a read error, since a much larger clone is one nucleotide away. The sample holds other DNA sequences that translate to the same CDR3. The V call is TRBV11-1, the J call TRBJ2-3; no firm D call. CDR1 and CDR2 from the germline V gene are SGHAT and FQDESV (reference sequence). CDR3 length: 15 amino acids. Trimming took 9 bases from V and 6 from J, leaving 22 bases between them. The CDR3 DNA reads TGTGCCAGTAGCCCCCAAGGCGGCATGGCGGATACGCAGTATTTT. This encodes CASSPQGGMADTQYF.

This clone was seen a handful of times. V gene TRBV11-1 combines with J gene TRBJ1-3, with D uncertain. Trimming left V 2 bases short and J 4 bases short, with 9 bases between. This CDR3 is 14 amino acids long. Per germline, CDR1 SGHAT and CDR2 FQDESV (reference sequence). CDR3 residues: CASSLNRQGNTIYF. The CDR3 region has the DNA TGTGCCAGCAGCTTAAATCGTCAAGGAAACACCATATATTTT.

As concerns this clone: This probably arose from a read error, given a far larger clone one base away. The gene calls are TRBV30 and TRBJ2-7, with D possibly TRBD2 on 6 matching bases. The germline gives CDR1 GTSNPN, CDR2 SVGIG (reference sequence). The CDR3 length is 15 residues. CDR3 residues: CAWSGGSGTYYKQYF. CDR3 DNA sequence: TGTGCCTGGAGTGGGGGCTCCGGGACTTACTACAAGCAGTACTTC.

The genes are TRBV5-4 and TRBJ2-5; D gene uncertain. The CDR3 is 12 amino acids. CDR1 is SGHNT, CDR2 YYREEE, per germline (reference sequence). V was clipped by 2 bases and J by 1 base, with 3 bases between them. The CDR3 protein is CASSLSQETQYF. CDR3 nucleotides: TGTGCCAGCAGCTTATCCCAAGAGACCCAGTACTTC.

V gene TRBV2 combines with J gene TRBJ2-7; D gene uncertain. V lost 6 bases to trimming and J lost 6 bases, with 12 bases between them. The CDR3 runs to 12 residues. Looked up from germline, CDR1 is SNHLY and CDR2 is FYNNEI. This CDR3 is CASSLLAGEQYF. The CDR3 DNA reads TGTGCCAGCAGCCTGTTAGCCGGCGAGCAGTACTTC. The variable domain in full, completed from reference TRBV2 and TRBJ2-7, reads EPEVTQTPSHQVTQMGQEVILRCVPISNHLYFYWYRQILGQKVEFLVSFYNNEISEKSEIFDDQFSVERPDGSNFTLKIRSTKLEDSAMYFCASSLLAGEQYFGPGTRLTVT.

DNA for the CDR3: TGTGCCACCAGCAGAGGGGCCGGGACAGCTAATGAAAAACTGTTTTTT. This encodes CATSRGAGTANEKLFF. V and J are TRBV15 and TRBJ1-4; 7 positions match TRBD1. The germline V gene encodes CDR1 LNHNV and CDR2 YYDKDF (reference sequence). The CDR3 consists of 16 residues. Trimming removed 1 base from V and 3 bases from J; junction bases left unmatched: 5.

Comments on this clone: The same CDR3 is also encoded by other DNA sequences in this sample. The gene calls are TRBV27 and TRBJ2-1; D not resolved. The V and J ends lost 5 bases and 2 bases respectively, with 4 bases between them. Germline V gene lookup returns CDR1 MNHEY and CDR2 SMNVEV (reference sequence). The CDR3 runs to 12 residues. CDR3 residues: CASSRPYNEQFF. CDR3 DNA sequence: TGTGCCAGCAGTAGACCCTACAATGAGCAGTTCTTC.

J is TRBJ2-2 and V is TRBV6-5; 8 bases line up with TRBD1. The CDR3 runs to 15 residues. Losses at the gene ends were 1 base for V and 8 bases for J; bases not matched to a gene: 6. CDR1 MNHEY and CDR2 SVGAGI come from the germline V gene. In nucleotides, the CDR3 is TGTGCCAGCAGTTACTTAGGGACAGGCACGGGGGAGCTGTTTTTT. This codes for CASSYLGTGTGELFF.

This chain links TRBV7-3 with TRBJ2-1; TRBD2 matches 7 bases. Germline-derived CDR1 and CDR2 are SGHTA and FQGTGA. Unmatched junction bases numbered 7, after V lost 5 bases and J lost 3 bases. CDR3 length equals 15 residues. The CDR3 DNA reads TGTGCCAGCAGCACCGCCGCGGGAGTCTACAATGAGCAGTTCTTC. This translates into CASSTAAGVYNEQFF.

This clone was found a few times. The chain joins TRBV7-6 to TRBJ2-3, with 14 bases fitting TRBD2. CDR3 length: 15 amino acids. Germline loops: CDR1 SGHVS, CDR2 FNYEAQ. V lost 5 bases and J lost 5; bases outside the gene matches: 3. CDR3 amino acids: CASSPGLAGGDTQYF. The CDR3, as DNA: TGTGCCAGCAGCCCCGGACTAGCGGGAGGAGATACGCAGTATTTT.